This T cell receptor (beta chain) was captured by sequencing in a study of OX40 agonist ivuxolimab in advanced cancers. About the research overall: Age averaged 60 years (range roughly 20 to 90), and 80% to 90% were male. Partial responses occurred in Three dose-escalation patients, one with hepatocellular carcinoma and two with cutaneous melanoma.

Enrollment shut out patients with autoimmune disease history or systemic immunosuppression. Sequencing used immunoSEQ multiplex PCR; TCRdb keeps in-frame clones, though not all of them. Among around 90,000 clones listed, about 91% were seen once. Germline V gives CDR1 WNHNN, CDR2 SYGVQD (reference sequence). V dropped 6 bases and J dropped 6; count of bases not matched to a gene: 5. CDR3 length: 13 residues. The chain couples TRBV10-1 to TRBJ2-5; 9 nucleotides match TRBD1. This receptor was identified in an adult with an advanced solid tumor such as melanoma, head and neck, liver or kidney cancer. Specimen: CD4+ or CD8+ T cells sorted from blood, collected in a trial of the OX40 agonist ivuxolimab. The CDR3 nucleotides read TGCGCCAGCAGCCGACAGGGGGGAAAGACCCAGTACTTC. This translates into CASSRQGGKTQYF.